A single T cell receptor (beta chain) is shown here with its context. Its target antigen remains unknown. Base qualities are missing; no much larger clone stands one base away. The data were obtained in a study of T-cell memory formation after mild COVID-19 (dated by TCRdb to the early 2020s). With respect to the entire study: Most TCR sequence clusters were specific to one of the two donors. The cohort was made up of two young adult volunteers, one female and one male, who were previously healthy. Longitudinal TCRalpha and TCRbeta repertoire sequencing tracked T-cell clones expanding and contracting after mild COVID-19 in a couple of donors.

TCRdb records Illumina NovaSeq 6000 as the sequencer. Using 5'RACE with constant-segment primers, TCRalpha and TCRbeta cDNA libraries were constructed, with sample barcodes and unique molecular identifiers added in the process. RNA was extracted from every sample with Trizol reagent. The libraries were amplified in two PCR steps, and the second step added a second sample barcode and Illumina TruSeq adapters. Sequencing of the libraries was done on an Illumina NovaSeq, producing 2 x 150 bp paired-end reads. Per the original workflow: Reads were demultiplexed and collapsed into UMI-guided consensus sequences with migec v1.2.7. With mixcr v2.1.11, UMI consensuses were aligned to TRA and TRB V and J templates and assembled into clonotypes. A clonotype was counted as expanded or contracted only when both edgeR and NoisET called the clonotype significant, with the noise models trained on biological replicates. edgeR calls used a false discovery rate-adjusted p below 0.01 and a log2 fold-change threshold of 1. As an exploratory analysis of dynamics, PCA with hierarchical clustering was applied to max-normalized trajectories of the 1000 most abundant clonotypes. The CD4 or CD8 phenotype of responding clones was assigned using the separately sequenced CD4+ and CD8+ repertoires. Using fastp trimming at Q25 and MiXCR clonotype assembly, TCRdb reanalyzed the public sequencing data and kept in-frame beta chains. Each CDR3 protein appears once, grouped with its most common genes and DNA. TCRdb's processing, not the authors', yielded these V and J calls. A total of around 370,000 distinct CDR3 sequences appear in this sample, approximately 21% of them only once. The ten top clones hold approximately 13% of the sample.

Ficoll-Paque density gradient centrifugation was used to isolate PBMCs. Overall study outcomes, separate from this receptor: Clones contracting from day 15 to 85 had balanced CD4/CD8 phenotypes, while a second wave expanding from day 15 to 37 was biased towards CD4+. The study covered only a couple of mild cases, and larger cohorts including severe cases with pre-infection samples were considered necessary. SARS-CoV-2 specificity was not confirmed for the second-wave clones peaking on day 37. Contracting CD4+ clones turned up mainly in the CM and EM memory subsets, whereas EMRA was where CD8+ clones were enriched. The detection of some responding clones in pre-infection memory suggests that pre-existing cross-reactive memory T cells joined the SARS-CoV-2 response.

Looking up the germline V gene (reference sequence) yields CDR1 SEHNR and CDR2 FQNEAQ. V drops 4 bases and J drops 5 bases, leaving 17 bases in between. The CDR3 contains 15 residues, cysteine and phenylalanine counted. Only the CDR3 portion is preserved as DNA: 45 bases, with reading frame beginning at the first base. The receptor was derived from an adult woman who had mild COVID-19 (a few samples of this study predate the infection). The sample titles of this study are shuffled in the database, so cell type and time point are left out; the donor was told from shared clones. The chain uses TRBV7-9 and TRBJ1-2; the D region possibly corresponds to TRBD1 (6 bases align). The sample taken for sequencing was PBMCs or a T cell subset sorted from them (not recorded which). This receptor carries the CDR3 CASSSAGARSYGYTF. Here is the DNA: TGTGCCAGCAGCTCAGCAGGGGCGCGGTCGTATGGCTACACCTTC.